This entry lists 19 T cell receptor beta chains sequenced from one sample in a study of monozygotic twins with inflammatory bowel disease. TCRdb reanalyzed the 5' RACE reads and collapses them to one entry per CDR3 protein, without DNA. The repertoire table contains about 330,000 distinct CDR3 sequences. The source material was blood. All receptors come from a human donor with ulcerative colitis or Crohn's disease, or a healthy co-twin of an affected twin (not recorded which).

V usage is TRBV10-3 and J usage is TRBJ2-7; TCRdb proposes TRBD1, but this gene call is untestable without DNA. The CDR3 has 16 amino acids. Per the germline V gene, CDR1 is ENHRY and CDR2 is SYGVKD. The CDR3 here is CAISERGQGNLYEQYF.

V usage is TRBV20-1 and J usage is TRBJ1-2. The CDR3 sequence is 15 residues long. In germline, CDR1 is DFQATT, CDR2 SNEGSKA (reference sequence). CDR3 protein: CSASGRRGGVGGYTF.

The chain joins TRBV5-1 to TRBJ2-1. In germline, CDR1 is SGHRS, CDR2 YFSETQ. The CDR3 extends over 15 amino acids. This CDR3 reads CASSQDGYSYNEQFF.

The chain employs TRBV7-7 and TRBJ2-7; TCRdb lists TRBD1, though no DNA is available to test this call. Germline CDR1 is SSHAT and CDR2 is FNYEAQ (reference sequence). The CDR3 contains 14 residues. CDR3 loop: CASSPGTGGIEQYF.

The V and J genes are TRBV28 and TRBJ2-5. There are 15 residues in the CDR3. The V gene's germline CDR1 is MDHEN and CDR2 SYDVKM. The CDR3 spells CASRIKFGVQETQYF.

This chain joins TRBV5-1 and TRBJ1-1. CDR3 size: 13 residues. CDR1 is SGHRS and CDR2 is YFSETQ in the germline V gene. CDR3: CASSYKGSPEAFF.

The chain carries TRBV28 and TRBJ2-1. Germline CDR1 is MDHEN and CDR2 is SYDVKM. The CDR3 length is 14 residues. The chain's CDR3 is CASSLRDFYNEQFF. Drawing the rest from reference TRBV28 and TRBJ2-1, the complete variable domain is DVKVTQSSRYLVKRTGEKVFLECVQDMDHENMFWYRQDPGLGLRLIYFSYDVKMKEKGDIPEGYSVSREKKERFSLILESASTNQTSMYLCASSLRDFYNEQFFGPGTRLTVL.

V is TRBV4-1 and J is TRBJ2-1; the D call from TCRdb, TRBD1, cannot be confirmed without DNA. The CDR3 totals 12 residues. Germline values: CDR1 MGHRA, CDR2 YSYEKL. The CDR3 here is CASSQVGVEQFF.

V is TRBV28 and J is TRBJ2-5. Germline loops: CDR1 MDHEN, CDR2 SYDVKM. The CDR3 totals 11 residues. The chain's CDR3 is CASGFQETQYF.

The V gene is TRBV9, the J gene TRBJ2-1; the TCRdb D gene call, TRBD1, has no DNA to confirm it. This CDR3 has 16 amino acids. Germline V lookup: CDR1 SGDLS, CDR2 YYNGEE. This CDR3 reads CASSRPAGSSYNEQFF. Combining the CDR3 with reference TRBV9 and TRBJ2-1 gives the whole variable domain DSGVTQTPKHLITATGQRVTLRCSPRSGDLSVYWYQQSLDQGLQFLIQYYNGEERAKGNILERFSAQQFPDLHSELNLSSLELGDSALYFCASSRPAGSSYNEQFFGPGTRLTVL.

This rearrangement joins TRBV7-6 to TRBJ2-3. Germline V gene data show CDR1 as SGHVS and CDR2 as FNYEAQ. The CDR3 covers 14 residues. The CDR3 region is CASSLRSWSDTQYF.

This rearrangement joins TRBV12-3 or TRBV12-4 to TRBJ2-5; the D call from TCRdb, TRBD2, cannot be confirmed without DNA. This CDR3 has 11 amino acids. CDR3 region: CASSEGETQYF.

The chain links TRBV3-1 to TRBJ2-2. This CDR3 comprises 11 residues. Looked up from germline, CDR1 is LGHDT and CDR2 is YNNKEL (reference sequence). The CDR3 sequence: CASTQGGELFF.

The genes are TRBV24-1 and TRBJ2-1; TCRdb outputs TRBD1, but without DNA this stays unchecked. The CDR3 has 18 amino acids. Germline assignment: CDR1 KGHDR and CDR2 SFDVKD. The CDR3 spells CATSDFDATPGGENEQFF.

This chain joins TRBV28 and TRBJ1-4. Germline V lookup: CDR1 MDHEN, CDR2 SYDVKM. This CDR3 is built from 17 residues. This CDR3 reads CASSLARGYATNEKLFF.

V gene TRBV28 combines with J gene TRBJ2-3; TCRdb returns TRBD2, unconfirmable since there is no DNA. Germline V gives CDR1 MDHEN, CDR2 SYDVKM. The CDR3 spans 14 residues. CDR3 region: CASSSSAGVDTQYF.

The rearrangement joins TRBV29-1 to TRBJ2-7; TCRdb names TRBD1, which stays unverified in the absence of DNA. The germline V gene has CDR1 SQVTM and CDR2 ANQGSEA. The CDR3 is 13 amino acids. CDR3 sequence: CSVWRQGEVEQYF.

The chain joins TRBV20-1 to TRBJ2-3. The CDR3 loop spans 12 amino acids. CDR1 DFQATT and CDR2 SNEGSKA come from the germline V gene (reference sequence). The CDR3 spells CSATLEADTQYF.

J is TRBJ2-1 and V is TRBV28; the TCRdb call, TRBD1, lacks DNA for checking. The CDR3 is 14 residues long. Germline CDR1 and CDR2: MDHEN and SYDVKM. The CDR3 reads CASSPLWGRNEQFF.